This T cell receptor (beta chain) was identified during a study of regulatory T cells in long-lasting Graves disease. This CDR3 has 13 residues. Germline assignment: CDR1 DFQATT and CDR2 SNEGSKA (reference sequence). V was trimmed by 3 bases and J by 8 bases, leaving 13 bases between them. Arm-PCR of CDR3 regions with iRepertoire HTBI primers generated TCR beta libraries. One entry per CDR3 protein, called by TCRdb with MiXCR from the multiplex PCR reads. Among some 370,000 distinct CDR3 sequences, about 12% were seen once, and the ten largest hold approximately 17%. This clonotype was picked up a small number of times. Time point indicated: newly diagnosed GD, antithyroid drugs for less than 3 months. PBMC-derived RNA was used for the TCR library. The data also belong to a second study, concerning T cells in Graves' hyperthyroidism and ophthalmopathy.

The sample here was peripheral blood mononuclear cells (PBMCs), taken at new diagnosis, from a patient treated with antithyroid drugs. The V and J genes are TRBV20-1 and TRBJ1-4, with D possibly TRBD1 on 5 matching bases. This TCR derives from a woman between 18 and 29 years old with Graves disease. The CDR3 sequence: CSARGRGREKLFF. CDR3 in DNA: TGCAGTGCTAGGGGGCGAGGACGGGAAAAACTGTTTTTT.